Below are 20 T cell receptor beta chains sequenced from a single sample in a study of T cells in localized non-small cell lung cancer. Sequenced by immunoSEQ multiplex PCR; TCRdb stores in-frame clones only, minus some. This sample has some 140,000 clones; around 89% occur once, and the top ten carry around 1.5%. Sample: peripheral blood, taken before any cancer treatment. The receptors come from a female donor of 60 years or more with stage I lung adenocarcinoma.

The rearrangement links TRBV7-2 to TRBJ2-7; TRBD1 aligns across 8 bases. The CDR3 spans 13 residues. V was clipped by 4 bases and J by 6 bases; unmatched bases: 5. Germline V gene data show CDR1 as SGHTA and CDR2 as FQGNSA. CDR3 DNA sequence: TGTGCCAGCAGCTCACCAGGGGGCAGCGAGCAGTACTTC. Translated, it gives CASSSPGGSEQYF.

J is TRBJ2-7 and V is TRBV29-1, with 7 bases lining up with TRBD1. The CDR3 is 16 residues long. The V gene's germline CDR1 is SQVTM and CDR2 ANQGSEA. CDR3 sequence reads: CTTTQMGTDSSYEQYF. In DNA form, the CDR3 reads TGCACCACCACTCAAATGGGGACAGATAGCTCCTACGAGCAGTACTTC.

The chain links TRBV18 to TRBJ2-7, with D possibly TRBD2 on 5 matching bases. This CDR3 comprises 13 residues. The V end lost 1 base, the J end lost 5 bases, and 9 bases lay between the germline ends. Germline V gene lookup returns CDR1 KGHSH and CDR2 LQKENI. The CDR3 bases are TGTGCCAGCTCACCACGGCTAGCCGACGAGCAGTACTTC. Translating gives CASSPRLADEQYF.

The rearrangement joins TRBV28 to TRBJ2-7; the match to TRBD1 covers 8 bases. V shed 6 bases, J shed 6 bases, and the junction held 10 bases outside the gene matches. The germline V gene encodes CDR1 MDHEN and CDR2 SYDVKM. The CDR3 consists of 14 residues. In nucleotides, the CDR3 is TGTGCCAGCAGGCGACAGGGGCCAGCCGGCGAGCAGTACTTC. It specifies CASRRQGPAGEQYF.

This rearrangement joins TRBV5-4 to TRBJ2-7; tentatively, D is TRBD1 (6 bases). The germline gives CDR1 SGHNT, CDR2 YYREEE (reference sequence). The V end was cut by 3 bases, the J end by 7 bases, with 17 bases between. The CDR3 is 14 amino acids. The CDR3 spells CASSYQGLEGEQYF. CDR3 bases: TGTGCCAGCAGCTACCAGGGGCTGGAAGGGGAGCAGTACTTC.

This sequence joins TRBV15 and TRBJ2-1, with 16 bases lining up with TRBD2. Germline loops: CDR1 LNHNV, CDR2 YYDKDF (reference sequence). With 5 bases clipped from V and 9 bases from J, the junction kept 13 bases outside the gene matches. The CDR3 loop spans 18 amino acids. CDR3 amino acids: CATSPVGLAGGIGAEQFF. The CDR3 coding sequence is TGTGCCACCAGCCCAGTGGGACTAGCGGGAGGGATTGGAGCTGAGCAGTTCTTC.

The rearrangement joins TRBV6-5 to TRBJ2-7; D is undetermined. V was pared by 4 bases and J by 5 bases, with 6 bases between. In germline, CDR1 is MNHEY, CDR2 SVGAGI. This CDR3 is built from 11 residues. The CDR3 protein is CASSFFDEQYF. The CDR3 DNA is TGTGCCAGCAGTTTCTTCGACGAGCAGTACTTC.

This chain joins TRBV11-3 and TRBJ2-1; D perhaps matches TRBD2 (6 bases). Germline V lookup: CDR1 SGHNT, CDR2 YENEEA. V was trimmed by 5 bases and J by 8 bases, leaving 13 bases between them. There are 13 residues in the CDR3. The CDR3 is CASSGTASDEQFF. As DNA, the CDR3 is TGTGCCAGCAGCGGAACAGCTAGCGATGAGCAGTTCTTC.

This clone has only a few counts. V gene TRBV28 combines with J gene TRBJ1-5, with D tentatively TRBD1 (5 bases). The CDR3 extends over 12 amino acids. CDR1 is MDHEN, CDR2 SYDVKM, per germline. The CDR3 loop reads CVAEGPNQPQHF. The CDR3 nucleotides are TGTGTCGCGGAGGGGCCGAATCAGCCCCAGCATTTT.

V is TRBV30 and J is TRBJ1-1; tentative D call: TRBD1 (5 bases). The CDR3 is 14 amino acids. Germline values: CDR1 GTSNPN, CDR2 SVGIG (reference sequence). The germline V and J ends were trimmed by 7 bases and 4 bases, with 19 bases remaining between them. CDR3 DNA: TGTGCCTCCGATGGGGGTCAGGTGGGCACTGAAGCTTTCTTT. This translates into CASDGGQVGTEAFF.

V usage is TRBV9 and J usage is TRBJ2-5, with D possibly TRBD2 on 6 matching bases. In germline, CDR1 is SGDLS, CDR2 YYNGEE. Deletions cut 0 bases from V and 5 bases from J, with 14 bases between. The CDR3 totals 15 residues. CDR3 in amino acids: CASSVEVGRRETQYF. CDR3 DNA: TGTGCCAGCAGCGTAGAGGTGGGGAGGAGGGAGACCCAGTACTTC.

The J gene is TRBJ2-7, the V gene TRBV9, with 9 bases matching TRBD2. Germline V gene data show CDR1 as SGDLS and CDR2 as YYNGEE. CDR3 length equals 16 residues. Unmatched junction bases numbered 8, after V lost 4 bases and J lost 0 bases. CDR3 protein: CASSIQAGGSSYEQYF. The CDR3 coding sequence is TGTGCCAGCAGCATCCAAGCGGGAGGAAGCTCCTACGAGCAGTACTTC.

In DNA form, the CDR3 reads TGTGCCAGCAGCACCGTTGGACAGGGACTCTACGAGCAGTACTTC. Its protein is CASSTVGQGLYEQYF. The chain has TRBV7-9 and TRBJ2-7; the match to TRBD1 covers 8 bases. Looked up from germline, CDR1 is SEHNR and CDR2 is FQNEAQ (reference sequence). The CDR3 runs to 15 residues. V lost 5 bases to trimming and J lost 3 bases; unmatched junction nucleotides: 9.

This clone is medium-sized (0.01 to 0.1%) within its sample. The genes are TRBV9 and TRBJ1-2, with unresolved D. This CDR3 contains 13 residues. Per germline, CDR1 SGDLS and CDR2 YYNGEE. V shed 3 bases and J shed 4 bases, with 10 bases lying between them. Here the CDR3 DNA reads TGTGCCAGCAGCGCGGGTACTGGCTATGGCTACACCTTC. Residues: CASSAGTGYGYTF.

The CDR3 nucleotides are TGTGCCACCAGCAGAGATGCTAGCGGGAGGGAAGAGACCCAGTACTTC. Encoded protein: CATSRDASGREETQYF. The rearrangement links TRBV15 to TRBJ2-5; TRBD2 matches at 12 bases. Germline lookup yields CDR1 LNHNV and CDR2 YYDKDF (reference sequence). After removal of 0 bases from V and 3 bases from J, the junction contained 2 bases not matched to a gene. This CDR3 spans 16 amino acids.

The chain combines TRBV6-1 with TRBJ2-1; 8 bases match TRBD1. J gave up 4 bases and V 4 bases, and 6 bases lay outside the gene matches. Germline CDR1 reads MNHNS; CDR2 reads SASEGT. The CDR3 runs to 15 residues. The CDR3 coding sequence is TGTGCCAGCAGTGTAGGACAGGGTGGGTACAATGAGCAGTTCTTC. Amino acid sequence: CASSVGQGGYNEQFF.

The chain joins TRBV11-3 to TRBJ2-1, with D perhaps TRBD1 or TRBD2 (5 bases each). V gave up 3 bases and J gave up 0 bases, with 9 bases separating them. The CDR3 loop spans 15 amino acids. Germline assignment: CDR1 SGHNT and CDR2 YENEEA. The CDR3 here is CASSLGTSSYNEQFF. In DNA, the CDR3 is TGTGCCAGCAGCTTGGGGACGAGCTCCTACAATGAGCAGTTCTTC.

The chain carries TRBV29-1 and TRBJ2-7; a possible D gene is TRBD2 (5 bases). The V and J ends lost 7 bases and 0 bases respectively, with 10 bases between them. There are 12 residues in the CDR3. The germline V gene has CDR1 SQVTM and CDR2 ANQGSEA. The CDR3 here is CSARVLSYEQYF. CDR3 DNA: TGCAGCGCGCGGGTCCTCTCCTACGAGCAGTACTTC.

The chain links TRBV6-5 to TRBJ2-7, with TRBD2 matching over 9 bases. The CDR3 runs to 14 residues. Germline V gene lookup returns CDR1 MNHEY and CDR2 SVGAGI. V trimming: 8 bases; J trimming: 5 bases; junction bases outside the gene matches: 10. The CDR3 is CASGGPSGNHEQYF. The CDR3 region has the DNA TGTGCCAGCGGGGGTCCTAGCGGGAACCACGAGCAGTACTTC.

The chain couples TRBV28 to TRBJ1-2, with 10 bases aligning to TRBD1. The CDR3 is 18 amino acids. Trimming at V came to 2 bases and at J to 2 bases, leaving 11 bases not matched to a gene. Germline CDR1 reads MDHEN; CDR2 reads SYDVKM. The CDR3 here is CASSLPPDRGVSNYGYTF. The CDR3 nucleotides are TGTGCCAGCAGTTTACCCCCGGACAGGGGGGTCTCCAACTATGGCTACACCTTC.